The clone carrying this TCR beta chain occurred many times. Its antigen remains unidentified. Germline CDR1 and CDR2: SGHRS and YFSETQ. Trimming took 3 bases from V and 4 from J; bases not matched to a gene: 9. There are 15 residues in the CDR3. The TCR beta libraries were generated through quantitative 5'-RACE incorporating molecular barcodes. TCRdb re-analysed the 5' RACE reads in MiXCR, keeping a single row per CDR3 protein. The sample records about 240,000 distinct CDR3 sequences, approximately 11% being singletons. The data originate from a study of CD8 T cells in ankylosing spondylitis. Study results and limitations: Roughly eight highly homologous variants made up a TCR beta motif that seemed to typify ankylosing spondylitis blood. Previously reported in reactive arthritis synovial fluid and blood were some of the motif variants. The authors found the disease-linked clones to be CD8+ and relatively rare in peripheral blood.

The rearrangement joins TRBV5-1 to TRBJ1-1; 7 bases align to TRBD1. This sequence originates from a male donor with ankylosing spondylitis or in good health (not recorded which). The sequencing input was blood, either unsorted or a sorted T cell fraction (not recorded which). The CDR3 loop reads CASSWGQGGGTEAFF. The CDR3 DNA reads TGCGCCAGCAGCTGGGGTCAGGGGGGAGGCACTGAAGCTTTCTTT.